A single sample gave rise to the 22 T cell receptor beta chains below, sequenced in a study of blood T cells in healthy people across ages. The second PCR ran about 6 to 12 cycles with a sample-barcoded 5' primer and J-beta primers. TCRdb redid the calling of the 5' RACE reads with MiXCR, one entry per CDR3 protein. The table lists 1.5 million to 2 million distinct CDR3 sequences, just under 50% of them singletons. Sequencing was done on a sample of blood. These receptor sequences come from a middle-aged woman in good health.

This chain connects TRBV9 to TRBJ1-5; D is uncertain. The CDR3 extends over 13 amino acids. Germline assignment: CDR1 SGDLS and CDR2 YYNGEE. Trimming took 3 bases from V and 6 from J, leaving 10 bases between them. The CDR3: CASSASTPQPQHF. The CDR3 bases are TGTGCCAGCAGCGCCAGTACCCCTCAGCCCCAGCATTTT.

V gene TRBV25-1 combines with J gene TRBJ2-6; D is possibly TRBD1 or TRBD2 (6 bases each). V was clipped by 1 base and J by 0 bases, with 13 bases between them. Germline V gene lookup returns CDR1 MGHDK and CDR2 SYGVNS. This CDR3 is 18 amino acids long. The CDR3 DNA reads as TGTGCCAGCAGTGAATTTGGGGGGCGACCCTCTGGGGCCAACGTCCTGACTTTC. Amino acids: CASSEFGGRPSGANVLTF.

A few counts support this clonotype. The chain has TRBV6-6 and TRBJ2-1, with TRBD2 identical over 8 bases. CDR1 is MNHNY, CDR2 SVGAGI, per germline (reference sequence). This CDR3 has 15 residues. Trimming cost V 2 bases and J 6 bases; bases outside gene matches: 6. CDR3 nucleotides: TGTGCCAGCAGTTACACGGGGGGGAGTAGCAATGAGCAGTTCTTC. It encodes CASSYTGGSSNEQFF.

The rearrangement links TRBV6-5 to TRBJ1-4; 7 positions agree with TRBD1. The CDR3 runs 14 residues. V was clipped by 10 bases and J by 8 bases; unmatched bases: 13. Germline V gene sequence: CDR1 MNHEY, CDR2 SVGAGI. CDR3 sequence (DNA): TGTGCCACCAGCCCAGGGCAAGGGGGCGAAAAACTGTTTTTT. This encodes CATSPGQGGEKLFF.

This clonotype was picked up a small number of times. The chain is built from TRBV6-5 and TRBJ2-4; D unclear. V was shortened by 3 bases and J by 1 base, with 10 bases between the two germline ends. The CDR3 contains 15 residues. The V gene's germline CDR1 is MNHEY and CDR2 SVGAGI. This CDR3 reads CASSYARGAKNIQYF. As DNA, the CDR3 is TGTGCCAGCAGTTATGCCCGTGGGGCCAAAAACATTCAGTACTTC.

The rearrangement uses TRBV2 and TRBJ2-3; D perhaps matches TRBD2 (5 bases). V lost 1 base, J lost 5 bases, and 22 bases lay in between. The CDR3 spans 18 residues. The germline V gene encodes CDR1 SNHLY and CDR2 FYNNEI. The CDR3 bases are TGTGCCAGCAGTGAAGATATCGGTAGGCTAGCTCGGGGAGATACGCAGTATTTT. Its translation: CASSEDIGRLARGDTQYF.

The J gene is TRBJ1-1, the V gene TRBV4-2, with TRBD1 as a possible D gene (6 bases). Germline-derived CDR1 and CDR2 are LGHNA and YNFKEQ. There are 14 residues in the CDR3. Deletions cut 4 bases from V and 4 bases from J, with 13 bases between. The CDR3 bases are TGTGCCAGCAGCCCAAACAGGGAGGGCACTGAAGCTTTCTTT. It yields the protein CASSPNREGTEAFF.

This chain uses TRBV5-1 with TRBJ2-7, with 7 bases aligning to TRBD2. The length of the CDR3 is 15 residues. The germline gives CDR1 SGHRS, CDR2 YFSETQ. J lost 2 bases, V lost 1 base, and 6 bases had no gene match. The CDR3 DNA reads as TGCGCCAGCAGCTTGAACCGGGCGGGGGCCTACGAGCAGTACTTC. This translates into CASSLNRAGAYEQYF.

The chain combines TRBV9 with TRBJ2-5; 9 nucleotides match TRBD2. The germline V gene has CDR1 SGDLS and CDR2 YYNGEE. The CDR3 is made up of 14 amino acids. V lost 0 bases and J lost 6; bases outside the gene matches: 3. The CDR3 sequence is CASSVGTSGQTQYF. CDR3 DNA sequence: TGTGCCAGCAGCGTAGGTACTAGCGGGCAGACCCAGTACTTC.

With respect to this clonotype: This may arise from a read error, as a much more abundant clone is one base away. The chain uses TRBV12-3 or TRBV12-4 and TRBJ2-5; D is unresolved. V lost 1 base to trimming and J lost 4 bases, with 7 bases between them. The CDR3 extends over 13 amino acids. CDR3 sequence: CASSLENRETQYF. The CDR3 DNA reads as TGTGCCAGCAGTTTAGAGAACCGAGAGACCCAGTACTTC.

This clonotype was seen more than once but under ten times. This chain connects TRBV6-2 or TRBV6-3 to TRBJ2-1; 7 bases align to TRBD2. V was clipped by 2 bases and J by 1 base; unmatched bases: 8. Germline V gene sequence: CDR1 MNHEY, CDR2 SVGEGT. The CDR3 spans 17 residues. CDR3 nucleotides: TGTGCCAGCAGTTACCTAGCCGGGACTACTTCCTACAATGAGCAGTTCTTC. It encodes CASSYLAGTTSYNEQFF.

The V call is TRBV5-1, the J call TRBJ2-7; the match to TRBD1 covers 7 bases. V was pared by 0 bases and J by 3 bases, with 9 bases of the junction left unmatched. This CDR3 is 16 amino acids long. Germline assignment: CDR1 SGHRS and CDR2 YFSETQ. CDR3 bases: TGCGCCAGCAGCTTGGCGACAGGGCTTATAGTCTACGAGCAGTACTTC. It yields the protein CASSLATGLIVYEQYF.

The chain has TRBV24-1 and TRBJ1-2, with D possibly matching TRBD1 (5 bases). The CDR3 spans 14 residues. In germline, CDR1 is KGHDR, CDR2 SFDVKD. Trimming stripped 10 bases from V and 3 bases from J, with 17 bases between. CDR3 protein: CATAPRGPDYGYTF. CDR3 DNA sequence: TGTGCCACGGCACCCCGGGGACCGGACTATGGCTACACCTTC.

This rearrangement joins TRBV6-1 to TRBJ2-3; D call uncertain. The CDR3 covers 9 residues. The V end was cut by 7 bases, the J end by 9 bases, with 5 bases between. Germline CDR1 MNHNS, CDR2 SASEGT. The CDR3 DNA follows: TGTGCCAGCATGGGGACGCAGTATTTT. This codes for CASMGTQYF.

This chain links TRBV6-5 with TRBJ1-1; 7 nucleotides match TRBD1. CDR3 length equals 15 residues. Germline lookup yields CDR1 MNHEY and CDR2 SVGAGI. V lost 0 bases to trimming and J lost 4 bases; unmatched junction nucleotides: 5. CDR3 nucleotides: TGTGCCAGCAGTTACTCGAACAGGGGAGGCACTGAAGCTTTCTTT. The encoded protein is CASSYSNRGGTEAFF.

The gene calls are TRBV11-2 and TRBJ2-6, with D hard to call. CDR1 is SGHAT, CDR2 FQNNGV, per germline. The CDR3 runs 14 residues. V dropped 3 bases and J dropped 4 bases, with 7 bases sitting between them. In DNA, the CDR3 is TGTGCCAGCAGCTTCTTTGCGGGGGCCAACGTCCTGACTTTC. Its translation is CASSFFAGANVLTF.

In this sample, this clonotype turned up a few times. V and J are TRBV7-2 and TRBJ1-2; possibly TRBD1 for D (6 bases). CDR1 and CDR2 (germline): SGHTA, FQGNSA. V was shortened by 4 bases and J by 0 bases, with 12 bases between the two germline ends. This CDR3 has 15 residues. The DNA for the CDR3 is TGTGCCAGCAGCTACCGGACAGCTTCTAACTATGGCTACACCTTC. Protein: CASSYRTASNYGYTF.

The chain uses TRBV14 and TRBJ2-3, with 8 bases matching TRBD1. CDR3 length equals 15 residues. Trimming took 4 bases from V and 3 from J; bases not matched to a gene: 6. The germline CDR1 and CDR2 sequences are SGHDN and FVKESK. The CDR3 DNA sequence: TGTGCCAGCAGCCCGACAGGGGCTACGACAGATACGCAGTATTTT. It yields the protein CASSPTGATTDTQYF.

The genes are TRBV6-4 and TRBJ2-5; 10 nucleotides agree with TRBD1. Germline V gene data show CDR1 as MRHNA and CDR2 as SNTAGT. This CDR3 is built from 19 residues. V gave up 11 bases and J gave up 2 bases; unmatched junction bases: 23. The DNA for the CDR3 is TGTGCCGGAAAGTGGAAGGGACAGGGGTATCAGCGGGGACAAGAGACCCAGTACTTC. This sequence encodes CAGKWKGQGYQRGQETQYF.

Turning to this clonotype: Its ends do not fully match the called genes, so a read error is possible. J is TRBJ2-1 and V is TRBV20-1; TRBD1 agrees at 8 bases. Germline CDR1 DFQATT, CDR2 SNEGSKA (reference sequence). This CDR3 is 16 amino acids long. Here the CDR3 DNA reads TGCAGTGCTAGAGATGGGGGGACAGGACGTTACAAGGAGCAGTTCTTC. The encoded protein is CSARDGGTGRYKEQFF.

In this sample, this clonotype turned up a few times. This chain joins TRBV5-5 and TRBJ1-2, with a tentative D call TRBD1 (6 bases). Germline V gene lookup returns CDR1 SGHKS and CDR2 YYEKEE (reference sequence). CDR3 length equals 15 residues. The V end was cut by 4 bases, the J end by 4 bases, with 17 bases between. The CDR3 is CASSNRDTFFYGYTF. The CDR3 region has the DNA TGTGCCAGCAGCAACCGGGACACATTCTTCTATGGCTACACCTTC. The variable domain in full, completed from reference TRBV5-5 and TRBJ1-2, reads DAGVTQSPTHLIKTRGQQVTLRCSPISGHKSVSWYQQVLGQGPQFIFQYYEKEERGRGNFPDRFSARQFPNYSSELNVNALLLGDSALYLCASSNRDTFFYGYTFGSGTRLTVV.

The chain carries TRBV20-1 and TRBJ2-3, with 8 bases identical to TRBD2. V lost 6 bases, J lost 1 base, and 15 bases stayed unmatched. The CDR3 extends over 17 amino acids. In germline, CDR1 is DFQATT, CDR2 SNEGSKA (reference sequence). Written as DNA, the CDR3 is TGCAGTGCGAGATCGGGGGGGACGATTCATGGCACAGATACGCAGTATTTT. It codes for CSARSGGTIHGTDTQYF.